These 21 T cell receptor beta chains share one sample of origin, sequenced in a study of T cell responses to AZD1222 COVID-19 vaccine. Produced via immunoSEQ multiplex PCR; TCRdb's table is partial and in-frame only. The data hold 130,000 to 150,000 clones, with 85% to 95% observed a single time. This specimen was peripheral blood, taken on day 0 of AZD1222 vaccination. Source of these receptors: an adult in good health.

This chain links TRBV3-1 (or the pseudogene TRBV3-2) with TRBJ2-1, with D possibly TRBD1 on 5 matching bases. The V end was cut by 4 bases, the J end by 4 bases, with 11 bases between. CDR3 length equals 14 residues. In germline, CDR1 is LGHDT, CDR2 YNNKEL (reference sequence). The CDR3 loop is CASSPSRVYNEQFF. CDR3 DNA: TGTGCCAGCAGCCCGTCCAGGGTTTACAATGAGCAGTTCTTC.

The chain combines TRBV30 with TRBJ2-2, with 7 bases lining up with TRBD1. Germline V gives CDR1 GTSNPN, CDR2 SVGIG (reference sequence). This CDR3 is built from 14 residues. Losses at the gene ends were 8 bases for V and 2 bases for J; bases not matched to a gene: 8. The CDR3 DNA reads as TGTGCCCGAGGGGGCAATACCAACACCGGGGAGCTGTTTTTT. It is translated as CARGGNTNTGELFF.

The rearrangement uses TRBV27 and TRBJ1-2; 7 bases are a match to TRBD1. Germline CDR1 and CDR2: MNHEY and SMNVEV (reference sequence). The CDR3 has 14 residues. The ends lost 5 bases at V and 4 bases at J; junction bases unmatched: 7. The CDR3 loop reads CASSPTGTVYGYTF. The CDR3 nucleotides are TGTGCCAGCAGTCCGACCGGGACAGTCTATGGCTACACCTTC.

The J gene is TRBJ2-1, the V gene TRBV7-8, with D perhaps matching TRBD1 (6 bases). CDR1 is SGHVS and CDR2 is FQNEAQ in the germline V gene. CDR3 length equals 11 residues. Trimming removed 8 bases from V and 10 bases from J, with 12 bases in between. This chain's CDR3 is CASARQAEQFF. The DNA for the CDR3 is TGTGCCAGCGCCAGACAGGCGGAGCAGTTCTTC.

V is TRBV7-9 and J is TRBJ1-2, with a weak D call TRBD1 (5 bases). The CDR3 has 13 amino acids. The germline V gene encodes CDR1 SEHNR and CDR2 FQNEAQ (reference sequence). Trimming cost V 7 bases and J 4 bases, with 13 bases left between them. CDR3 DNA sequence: TGTGCCAGCATGATATCAGGGTCCTATGGCTACACCTTC. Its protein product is CASMISGSYGYTF.

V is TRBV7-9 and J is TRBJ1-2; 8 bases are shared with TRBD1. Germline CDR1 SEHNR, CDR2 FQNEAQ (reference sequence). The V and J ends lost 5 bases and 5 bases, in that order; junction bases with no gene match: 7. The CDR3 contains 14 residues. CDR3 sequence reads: CASSHGQGWYGYTF. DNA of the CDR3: TGTGCCAGCAGCCATGGACAGGGTTGGTATGGCTACACCTTC. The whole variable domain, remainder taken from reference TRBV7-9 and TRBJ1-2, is DTGVSQNPRHKITKRGQNVTFRCDPISEHNRLYWYRQTLGQGPEFLTYFQNEAQLEKSRLLSDRFSAERPKGSFSTLEIQRTEQGDSAMYLCASSHGQGWYGYTFGSGTRLTVV.

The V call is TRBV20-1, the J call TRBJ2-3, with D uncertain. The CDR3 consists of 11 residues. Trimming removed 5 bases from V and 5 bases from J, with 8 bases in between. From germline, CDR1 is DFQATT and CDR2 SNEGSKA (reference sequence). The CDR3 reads CSAPELDTQYF. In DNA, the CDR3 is TGCAGTGCTCCCGAGTTAGATACGCAGTATTTT.

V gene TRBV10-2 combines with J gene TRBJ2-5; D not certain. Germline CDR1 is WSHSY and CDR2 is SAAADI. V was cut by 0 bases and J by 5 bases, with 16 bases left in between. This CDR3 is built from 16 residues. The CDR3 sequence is CASSESIGPPSETQYF. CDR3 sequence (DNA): TGCGCCAGCAGTGAGTCGATAGGCCCGCCATCGGAGACCCAGTACTTC.

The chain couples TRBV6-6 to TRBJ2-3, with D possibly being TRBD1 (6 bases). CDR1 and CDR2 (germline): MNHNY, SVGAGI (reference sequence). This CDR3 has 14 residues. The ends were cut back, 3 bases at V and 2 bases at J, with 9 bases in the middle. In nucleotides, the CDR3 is TGTGCCAGCAGTTATCAGGGGCACACAGATACGCAGTATTTT. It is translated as CASSYQGHTDTQYF.

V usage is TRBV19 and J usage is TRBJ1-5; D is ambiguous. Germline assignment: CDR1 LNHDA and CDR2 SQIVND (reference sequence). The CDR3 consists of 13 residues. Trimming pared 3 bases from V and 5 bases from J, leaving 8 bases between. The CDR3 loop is CASSIIPDQPQHF. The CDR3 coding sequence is TGTGCCAGTAGTATTATCCCCGATCAGCCCCAGCATTTT.

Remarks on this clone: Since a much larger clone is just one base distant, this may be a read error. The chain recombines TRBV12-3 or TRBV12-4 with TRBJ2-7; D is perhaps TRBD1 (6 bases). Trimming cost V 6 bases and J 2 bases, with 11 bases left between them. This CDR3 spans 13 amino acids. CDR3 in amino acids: CASSLDSTYEQYF. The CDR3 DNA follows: TGTGCCAGCAGCCTGGACAGCACCTACGAGCAGTACTTC.

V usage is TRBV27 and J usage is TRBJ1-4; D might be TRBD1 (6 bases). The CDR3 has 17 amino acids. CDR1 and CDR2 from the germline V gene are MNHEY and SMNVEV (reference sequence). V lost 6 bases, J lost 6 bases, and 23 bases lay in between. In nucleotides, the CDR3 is TGTGCCAGCAGCAAAGGGTCCCCCAGGGGCGCCGATGAAAAACTGTTTTTT. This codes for CASSKGSPRGADEKLFF.

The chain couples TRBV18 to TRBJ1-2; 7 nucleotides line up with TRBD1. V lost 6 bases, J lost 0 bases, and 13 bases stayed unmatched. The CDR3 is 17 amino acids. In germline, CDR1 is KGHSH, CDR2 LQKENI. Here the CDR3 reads CASSLTTGSTTNYGYTF. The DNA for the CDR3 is TGTGCCAGCTCGCTAACGACAGGGAGCACTACTAACTATGGCTACACCTTC.

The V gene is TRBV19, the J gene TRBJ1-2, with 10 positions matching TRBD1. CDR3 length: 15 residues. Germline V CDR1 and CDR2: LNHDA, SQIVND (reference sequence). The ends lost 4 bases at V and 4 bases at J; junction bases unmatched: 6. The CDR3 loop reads CASSTPGQGTYGYTF. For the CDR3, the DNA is TGTGCCAGTAGTACTCCGGGACAGGGGACCTATGGCTACACCTTC.

CDR3 sequence: CASSPPGGGTGELFF. As DNA, the CDR3 is TGTGCCAGCAGCCCGCCCGGGGGGGGTACCGGGGAGCTGTTTTTT. The rearrangement links TRBV5-6 to TRBJ2-2, with TRBD2 matching 8 bases. The germline gives CDR1 SGHDT, CDR2 YYEEEE. The CDR3 runs 15 residues. V lost 4 bases to trimming and J lost 5 bases; unmatched junction nucleotides: 7.

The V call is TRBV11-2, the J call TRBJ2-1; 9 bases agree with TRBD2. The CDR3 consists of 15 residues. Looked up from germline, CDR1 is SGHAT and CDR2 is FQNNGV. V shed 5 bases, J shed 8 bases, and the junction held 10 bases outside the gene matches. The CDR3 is CASSPRGSGSDEQFF. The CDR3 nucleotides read TGTGCCAGCAGCCCCCGGGGTAGCGGGAGCGATGAGCAGTTCTTC.

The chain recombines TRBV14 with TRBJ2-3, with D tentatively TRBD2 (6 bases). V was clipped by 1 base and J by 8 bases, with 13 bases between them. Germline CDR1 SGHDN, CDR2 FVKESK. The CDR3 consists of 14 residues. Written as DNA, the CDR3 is TGTGCCAGCAGCCAAGGGGGCCGGGGGAGTACGCAGTATTTT. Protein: CASSQGGRGSTQYF. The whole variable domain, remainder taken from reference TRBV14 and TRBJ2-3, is EAGVTQFPSHSVIEKGQTVTLRCDPISGHDNLYWYRRVMGKEIKFLLHFVKESKQDESGMPNNRFLAERTGGTYSTLKVQPAELEDSGVYFCASSQGGRGSTQYFGPGTRLTVL.

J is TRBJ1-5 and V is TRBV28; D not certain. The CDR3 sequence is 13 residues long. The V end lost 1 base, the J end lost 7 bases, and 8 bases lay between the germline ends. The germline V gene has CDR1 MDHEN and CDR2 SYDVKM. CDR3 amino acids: CASSLLGGQPQHF. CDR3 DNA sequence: TGTGCCAGCAGTTTATTGGGTGGGCAGCCCCAGCATTTT.

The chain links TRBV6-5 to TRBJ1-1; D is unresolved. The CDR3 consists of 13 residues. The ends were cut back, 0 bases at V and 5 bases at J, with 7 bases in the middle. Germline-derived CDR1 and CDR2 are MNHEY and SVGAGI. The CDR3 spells CASSYSAVTEAFF. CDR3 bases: TGTGCCAGCAGTTACTCTGCAGTGACTGAAGCTTTCTTT.

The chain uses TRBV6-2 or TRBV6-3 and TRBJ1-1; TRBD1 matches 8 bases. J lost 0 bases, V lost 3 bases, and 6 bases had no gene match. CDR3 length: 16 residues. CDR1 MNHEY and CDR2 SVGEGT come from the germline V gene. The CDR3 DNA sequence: TGTGCCAGCAGTTATAGCGTGGACAGGGTGAACACTGAAGCTTTCTTT. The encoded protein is CASSYSVDRVNTEAFF.

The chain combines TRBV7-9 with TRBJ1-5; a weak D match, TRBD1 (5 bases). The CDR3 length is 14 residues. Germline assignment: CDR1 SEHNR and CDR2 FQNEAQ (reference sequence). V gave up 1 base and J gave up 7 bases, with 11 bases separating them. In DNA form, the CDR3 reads TGTGCCAGCAGCTTAGGCCAGGGAACGCAGCCCCAGCATTTT. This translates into CASSLGQGTQPQHF.